This is a list of T cell receptor beta chains from one sample in a study of OX40 agonist ivuxolimab in advanced cancers. TCRdb's copy holds only in-frame clones and misses some; the assay was immunoSEQ multiplex PCR. The table shows tens of thousands of clones, with 84% occurring only once. This specimen was CD4+ or CD8+ T cells sorted from blood, taken in a trial of the OX40 agonist ivuxolimab. The origin of the receptors is an adult with an advanced solid tumor such as melanoma, head and neck, liver or kidney cancer. Both conserved end residues are part of each CDR3. D genes are given only for firm matches. Some rows mark clone size as missing; the rest say once, few, many or name a class of expanded clone.

>TRBJ2-5|TRBD2|TRBV15|.
TGTGCCACCAGCAGAGATCTGCTAGCGGCTCCACAAGAGACCCAGTACTTC
CATSRDLLAAPQETQYF
>TRBJ1-5|TRBD1|TRBV6-1|.
TGTGCCAGCAGCGCGACAGGGGGCGGTCAGCCCCAGCATTTT
CASSATGGGQPQHF
>TRBJ2-3|.|TRBV5-4|.
TGTGCCAGCAGCTTGGGGGGGAGCACAGATACGCAGTATTTT
CASSLGGSTDTQYF
>TRBJ2-6|.|TRBV11-2|once
TGTGCCAGCAGCCCCCTGGGGGGGGCGGGTGGGGCCAACGTCCTGACTTTC
CASSPLGGAGGANVLTF
>TRBJ2-7|.|TRBV5-1|.
TGCGCCAGCAGCCCCAAAGGGACAACCTACGAGCAGTACTTC
CASSPKGTTYEQYF
>TRBJ1-6|TRBD1|TRBV10-1|.
TGCGCCAGCAGAAGTCAGGGGGCTAGTTCACCCCTCCACTTT
CASRSQGASSPLHF
>TRBJ1-4|TRBD1|TRBV28|.
TGTGCCAGCAGTACAACAGGGGGCACTAATGAAAAACTGTTTTTT
CASSTTGGTNEKLFF
>TRBJ2-3|.|TRBV28|.
TGTGCCAGCAGTTTATCGCGGGTATCGGGACCCGGGACAGATACGCAGTATTTT
CASSLSRVSGPGTDTQYF
>TRBJ2-5|.|TRBV9|.
TGTGCCAGCAGCGCCGGGACGGTACAAGAGACCCAGTACTTC
CASSAGTVQETQYF
>TRBJ1-1|TRBD1|TRBV5-1|once
TGCGCCAGCAGCCAGGGACAGGGGATCAACACTGAAGCTTTCTTT
CASSQGQGINTEAFF
>TRBJ2-5|TRBD2|TRBV27|.
TGTGCCAGCGGCCGACTAGCGGGAGAAACCGGGACCCAGTACTTC
CASGRLAGETGTQYF
>TRBJ1-4|TRBD1|TRBV28|once
TGTGCCAGCAGTAGGGACAGGGGTTTTGGAAAACTGTTTTTT
CASSRDRGFGKLFF
>TRBJ1-3|.|TRBV6-5|.
TGTGCCAGCAGATGGACACAGGGATCTGGAAACACCATATATTTT
CASRWTQGSGNTIYF
>TRBJ1-1|.|TRBV6-5|.
TGTGCCAGCAGTTACAATCCGAACACTGAAGCTTTCTTT
CASSYNPNTEAFF
>TRBJ1-6|.|TRBV6-1|few
TGTGCCAGCAGTGCTAGCGGAGGGACGGGTTCACCCCTCCACTTT
CASSASGGTGSPLHF
>TRBJ2-4|.|TRBV11-2|.
TGTGCCAGCAGCCCCCCGGGAGTAGCCAAAAACATTCAGTACTTC
CASSPPGVAKNIQYF
>TRBJ2-7|TRBD2|TRBV5-1|.
TGCGCCAGCAGCTTTAGCGGGAGAGAATCCTACGAGCAGTACTTC
CASSFSGRESYEQYF
>TRBJ1-3|.|TRBV6-6|.
TGTGCCAGCAGGGACAAGGCATACGGAAACACCATATATTTT
CASRDKAYGNTIYF
>TRBJ2-1|TRBD2|TRBV6-5|.
TGTGCCAGCACTCTCGACCTTAGCGGGGGGAATGAGCAGTTCTTC
CASTLDLSGGNEQFF
>TRBJ1-5|.|TRBV19|.
TGTGCCAGTAGTATAGACAGGGAAGACAATCAGCCCCAGCATTTT
CASSIDREDNQPQHF
>TRBJ2-3|.|TRBV30|few
TGTGCCTGGAGTATCACAGCGGGCACAGATACGCAGTATTTT
CAWSITAGTDTQYF
>TRBJ2-6|.|TRBV7-3|.
TGTGCCAGCAGCTTAAAGGGGGGCTCTGGGGCCAACGTCCTGACTTTC
CASSLKGGSGANVLTF
>TRBJ2-7|.|TRBV11-2|.
TGTGCCAGCAGCCCGGGCAGACAAAGCTCCTACGAGCAGTACTTC
CASSPGRQSSYEQYF
>TRBJ2-5|.|TRBV5-1|.
TGCGCCAGCAGCTTGGGTAACGCAGGGGGGGTTCAAGAGACCCAGTACTTC
CASSLGNAGGVQETQYF
>TRBJ1-1|.|TRBV15|.
TGTGCCACCAGCAGCCCGAGCGGTGTAAGTGCGGCTTTCTTT
CATSSPSGVSAAFF
>TRBJ2-1|.|TRBV7-9|.
TGTGCCAGCAGCTCGCTACTAAGGGAGCCCTACAATGAGCAGTTCTTC
CASSSLLREPYNEQFF
>TRBJ2-3|.|TRBV29-1|.
TGCAGCGTTGAAGGACAAGACACCAACACAGATACGCAGTATTTT
CSVEGQDTNTDTQYF
>TRBJ2-3|TRBD2|TRBV5-1|.
TGCGCCAGCGTGGAGGACGGGAGGTTTCCTGATACGCAGTATTTT
CASVEDGRFPDTQYF
>TRBJ1-2|TRBD1|TRBV19|.
TGTGCCAGTACCACATTCCTCGACAGGGGGCTGGCCTATGGCTACACCTTC
CASTTFLDRGLAYGYTF
>TRBJ1-5|.|TRBV28|few
TGTGCCAGCAGTCTGAATCAGCCCCAGCATTTT
CASSLNQPQHF
>TRBJ2-5|TRBD1|TRBV12-5|.
TGTGCTAGTGGTTCTGAGACAGGGTGGCGGCAAGAGACCCAGTACTTC
CASGSETGWRQETQYF
>TRBJ1-2|.|TRBV6-1|.
TGTGCCACCGAGGATGGATCCTATGGCTACACCTTC
CATEDGSYGYTF
>TRBJ1-4|TRBD1|TRBV2|.
TGTGCCAGCAGTCTACCCGGGACAGCGAATGAAAAACTGTTTTTT
CASSLPGTANEKLFF
>TRBJ1-1|.|TRBV4-3|once
TGCGCCAGCAGCCAAGGAACCCTAAACACTGAAGCTTTCTTT
CASSQGTLNTEAFF
>TRBJ1-1|.|TRBV28|.
TGTGCCAGCAGGCCCGGGACAACCCCGAACACTGAAGCTTTCTTT
CASRPGTTPNTEAFF
>TRBJ2-7|TRBD1|TRBV18|.
TGTGCCAGCTCACCAGAAGAGGGGGCGGTGTACGAGCAGTACTTC
CASSPEEGAVYEQYF
>TRBJ1-4|TRBD1|TRBV28|.
TGTGCCAGCAGTATCCAGGGGGAACTGTTTTTT
CASSIQGELFF
>TRBJ1-1|.|TRBV7-6|.
TGTGCCAGCAGCACACAGGGAGACGGGGCGGCTTTCTTT
CASSTQGDGAAFF
>TRBJ2-1|.|TRBV9|.
TGTGCCAGCAGCGGCGCACCGACGGGGGAGCAGTTCTTC
CASSGAPTGEQFF
>TRBJ2-3|TRBD2|TRBV28|once
TGTGCCAGCAGCCCGGGACTAGCGGGGGCCGATTATTCTAGCACAGATACGCAGTATTTT
CASSPGLAGADYSSTDTQYF
>TRBJ2-1|.|TRBV11-2|.
TGTGCCAGCAGCTTATCAAACAACCCCTACAATGAGCAGTTCTTC
CASSLSNNPYNEQFF
>TRBJ2-5|TRBD1|TRBV6-5|.
TGTGCCAGCAGTTACTCGAGACAGGGTACGGCGGAGACCCAGTACTTC
CASSYSRQGTAETQYF
>TRBJ2-1|TRBD2|TRBV18|.
TGTGCCAGCTCATCCGGCGGGGGGAGCTCCTACAATGAGCAGTTCTTC
CASSSGGGSSYNEQFF
>TRBJ2-1|.|TRBV28|.
TGTGCCAGCAGTTTACAGGGTTATCAGTTCTTC
CASSLQGYQFF
>TRBJ1-1|TRBD1|TRBV2|.
TGTGCCAGCAGTTCCGGGACAGTGAACACTGAAGCTTTCTTT
CASSSGTVNTEAFF
>TRBJ1-2|.|TRBV7-6|.
TGTGCCAGCAGCTTGCAGGGATTTTACGGCTACACCTTC
CASSLQGFYGYTF
>TRBJ1-2|.|TRBV6-1|.
TGTGCCAGCAGTGTGGGAATTAACTATGGCTACACCTTC
CASSVGINYGYTF
>TRBJ2-1|TRBD1|TRBV7-8|.
TGTGCCAGCAGTGACAGGGTTTCCTACAATGAGCAGTTCTTC
CASSDRVSYNEQFF
>TRBJ1-5|TRBD1|TRBV27|.
TGTGCCAGCAGTTTCTCTGGACAGGGTCAAAATCAGCCCCAGCATTTT
CASSFSGQGQNQPQHF
>TRBJ1-5|.|TRBV6-5|.
TGTGCCAGCAGTAGGTTGGGGAATCAGCCCCAGCATTTT
CASSRLGNQPQHF
>TRBJ2-7|TRBD2|TRBV7-9|.
TGTGCCAGCAGCGGAGACGCGGGGGCCTACGAGCAGTACTTC
CASSGDAGAYEQYF
>TRBJ2-1|.|TRBV13|.
TGTGCCAGCAGCTTGCTGGGGGATCAGTATGAGCAGTTCTTC
CASSLLGDQYEQFF
>TRBJ1-2|.|TRBV28|once
TGTGCCAGCAGTCCCCAGGGAGGAACTAACTATGGCTACACCTTC
CASSPQGGTNYGYTF
>TRBJ1-2|TRBD1|TRBV6-5|once
TGTGCCAGCAGTTACGGGACAGGGGGGAACTATGGCTACACCTTC
CASSYGTGGNYGYTF